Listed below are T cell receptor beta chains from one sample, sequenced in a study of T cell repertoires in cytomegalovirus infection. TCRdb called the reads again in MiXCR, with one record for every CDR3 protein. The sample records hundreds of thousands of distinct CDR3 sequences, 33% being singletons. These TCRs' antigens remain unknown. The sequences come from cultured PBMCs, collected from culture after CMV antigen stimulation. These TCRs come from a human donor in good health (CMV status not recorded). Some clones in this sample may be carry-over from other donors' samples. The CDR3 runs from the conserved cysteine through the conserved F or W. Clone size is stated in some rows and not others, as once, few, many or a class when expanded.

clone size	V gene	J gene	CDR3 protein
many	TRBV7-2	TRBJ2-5	CASSSSDQTGTQYF
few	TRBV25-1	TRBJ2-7	CASSPRDLLYEQYF
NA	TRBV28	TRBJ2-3	CASRPIGAGGLATDTQYF
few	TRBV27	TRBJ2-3	CASSLGTLGTDTQYF
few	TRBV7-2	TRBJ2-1	CASSGELVGNEQFF
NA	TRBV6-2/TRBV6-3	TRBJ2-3	CASSYGGSQDTQYF
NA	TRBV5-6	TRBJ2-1	CASSLIAVHNEQFF
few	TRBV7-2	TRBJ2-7	CASSSQRHEQYF
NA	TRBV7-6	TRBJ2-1	CASSPRGREGYNEQFF
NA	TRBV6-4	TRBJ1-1	CASSPGSGANTEAFF
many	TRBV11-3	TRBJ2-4	CASSLDQGGSLAKNIQYF
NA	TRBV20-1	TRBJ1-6	CSARDQGYNSPLHF
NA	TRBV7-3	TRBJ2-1	CASSYGLAGHNEQFF
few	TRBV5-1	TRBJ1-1	CASSPWTDMNTEAFF
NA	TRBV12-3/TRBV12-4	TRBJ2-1	CASILRSGREQFF
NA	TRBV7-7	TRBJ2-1	CASSPQAYGKQFF
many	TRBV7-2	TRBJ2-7	CASSSLYEQYF
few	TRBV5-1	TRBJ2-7	CASSFGTSISYEQYF
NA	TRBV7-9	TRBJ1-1	CASSADSGSTEAFF
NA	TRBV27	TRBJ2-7	CASSRRGSNPYEQYF
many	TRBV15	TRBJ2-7	CATGDRGPEEQYF
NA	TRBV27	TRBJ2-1	CASSWGQGPHNEQFF
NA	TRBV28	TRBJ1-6	CASRRQSSYNSPLHF
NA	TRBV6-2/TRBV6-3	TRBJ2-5	CASSYRPPGQETQYF
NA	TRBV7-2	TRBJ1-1	CASSSTVGDTEAFF
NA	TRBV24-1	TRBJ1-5	CATSDRQGTSNQPQHF
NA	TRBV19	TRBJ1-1	CASNYGGTGPTEAFF
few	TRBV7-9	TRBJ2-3	CASSLEGHHTQYF
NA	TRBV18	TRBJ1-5	CASSADLAVNQPQHF
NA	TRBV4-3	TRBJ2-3	CASSLALGAGVTDTQYF
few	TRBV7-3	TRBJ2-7	CASSTLAGPYEQYF
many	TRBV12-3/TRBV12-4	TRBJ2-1	CASRSRTSGRIGEQFF
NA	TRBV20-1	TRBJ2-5	CSAEDEIQETQYF
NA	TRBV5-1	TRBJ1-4	CASSLIQGEKLFF
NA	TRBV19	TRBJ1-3	CASAHDWTAGNTIYF
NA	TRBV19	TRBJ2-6	CASSIFGPGANVLTF
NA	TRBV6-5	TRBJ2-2	CASGRRPLAGDTGELFF
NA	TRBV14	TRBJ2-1	CASSQGAGVGDEQFF
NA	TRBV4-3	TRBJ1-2	CASSQDWVTYGYTF
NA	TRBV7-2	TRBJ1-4	CASSVGMPHEKLFF